Here is one TCR beta chain with its context. This clone was found many times. Its target antigen remains unknown. The record has no base qualities; no much larger clone is one base away. This sample was included in a study of blood T cell repertoires in COVID-19 (TCRdb year 2020). Regarding the complete study: Samples covering the acute and convalescent phases of COVID-19 were provided by collaborators in the United States, Italy and Spain. The sample metadata nearly always contained a de-identified subject ID, COVID-19 status, age in years and sex. The material from the prospective study consisted of cDNA or gDNA derived from T cells, B-cell-depleted T cells, or PBMCs. The repertoires were released in a freely available public database meant as a resource for research on the immune response to SARS-CoV-2. Samples came from the ongoing ImmuneRACE study (first 160 participants) plus 1,254 subjects from 6 global collaborators. The dataset comprised deeply sampled blood TCRbeta repertoires from subjects exposed to, actively infected with, or recovered from COVID-19. HLA class I and class II types, where available, came from metadata supplied by the sample provider rather than from assay-based typing. Overall study outcomes, separate from this receptor: The quantity of clinical and demographic metadata differed by source and by participant and was supplied without curation.

V loses 2 bases, J loses 5 bases, and the germline ends lie 9 bases apart. Reading from cysteine to phenylalanine, the CDR3 counts 13 amino acids. The retained sequence is limited to the CDR3, 39 bases, with the frame set at the first base. The germline V gene yields SGHVS for CDR1 and FQNEAQ for CDR2. TCRbeta CDR3 regions were amplified from genomic DNA by means of the immunoSEQ Assay, a bias-controlled multiplex PCR. In the source study's methods: Nucleated cell counts per sample were estimated from amplification of reference gene primers within the assay. To quantify the absolute abundance of each unique TCRbeta CDR3 rearrangement, sequence reads were collapsed and filtered. For each sample, productive Simpson clonality was calculated as the square root of Simpson's diversity index over productive rearrangements. The clones in this table, taken by TCRdb from immuneACCESS, are in-frame only. Not every clone is retained; where verified, under half of the shortfall comes from an unresolved V gene, and the cause of the rest is unknown. V and J calls and clone size follow that table, whereas D and trimming were derived from the DNA. The sample yields fewer than 200,000 clones; under 90% were counted once. Around 6.9% of the sample is in the top ten clones.

The collaborating institutions used their own protocols to collect whole blood in K2EDTA tubes. For TCRbeta analysis, collaborator samples were shipped as frozen whole blood, as isolated PBMCs, or as DNA extracted from either sample type. The sample consisted of peripheral blood. This clonotype was sampled from a man aged 55 to 69 with acute or convalescent COVID-19. The sequence is built from TRBV7-8 and TRBJ2-5, with TRBD2 as a weak D call on 6 bases. The sequenced DNA: TGTGCCAGCAGCTTACGGGAGAGGGAGACCCAGTACTTC. This codes for CASSLRERETQYF. With all but the CDR3 taken from the reference TRBV7-8 and TRBJ2-5 genes, the full variable domain is: GAGVSQSPRYKVAKRGQDVALRCDPISGHVSLFWYQQALGQGPEFLTYFQNEAQLDKSGLPSDRFFAERPEGSVSTLKIQRTQQEDSAVYLCASSLRERETQYFGPGTRLLVL.